Each of the 28 T cell receptor beta chains below was sequenced from the same sample in a study of neurological immune-mediated disorders (dated by TCRdb to between 2017 and 2020). Taken with the paper, the label for time point translates to: longitudinal time-point 3. Libraries were constructed by 5' RACE. TCRdb names Illumina HiSeq 2500 as the instrument used. TCRdb took the public reads, trimmed them with fastp at Q25, ran MiXCR for clone calling and kept in-frame beta chains. Each entry is one CDR3 protein sequence, shown with its most common DNA and genes. The sample table contains more than 100,000 distinct CDR3 sequences; only one count was recorded for 11% of them. The ten largest clonotypes hold under 4% of the sample. The sample was PBMCs. The receptors stem from a female donor with HTLV-1-associated myelopathy (HAM/TSP).

The rearrangement links TRBV18 to TRBJ2-3, with TRBD2 identical over 8 bases. The CDR3 runs to 16 residues. Unmatched junction bases numbered 18, after V lost 8 bases and J lost 8 bases. From germline, CDR1 is KGHSH and CDR2 LQKENI. CDR3 in amino acids: CASTREGGGAGGTQYF. DNA of the CDR3: TGTGCCAGCACCCGTGAAGGCGGGGGTGCGGGAGGTACGCAGTATTTT.

This clonotype was seen ten or more times. The chain is built from TRBV5-1 and TRBJ2-7, with D possibly being TRBD1 (5 bases). This CDR3 is built from 16 residues. CDR1 is SGHRS and CDR2 is YFSETQ in the germline V gene. Trimming removed 0 bases from V and 0 bases from J, with 13 bases in between. CDR3 sequence (DNA): TGCGCCAGCAGCTTGGCAAGGGGTTGGGCCTCCTACGAGCAGTACTTC. This translates into CASSLARGWASYEQYF. Supplemented by reference TRBV5-1 and TRBJ2-7, the full variable domain reads KAGVTQTPRYLIKTRGQQVTLSCSPISGHRSVSWYQQTPGQGLQFLFEYFSETQRNKGNFPGRFSGRQFSNSRSEMNVSTLELGDSALYLCASSLARGWASYEQYFGPGTRLTVT.

V and J are TRBV6-5 and TRBJ2-3; the D call may be TRBD1 or TRBD2 (5 bases each). There are 15 residues in the CDR3. The V gene's germline CDR1 is MNHEY and CDR2 SVGAGI. V shed 6 bases and J shed 4 bases, with 17 bases lying between them. For the CDR3, the DNA is TGTGCCAGCAGCCTACTCCCCGGGACCTCAGATACGCAGTATTTT. This gives the protein CASSLLPGTSDTQYF.

This clonotype was recorded many times. The rearrangement links TRBV10-3 to TRBJ2-3; D might be TRBD2 (5 bases). This CDR3 is built from 15 residues. Looked up from germline, CDR1 is ENHRY and CDR2 is SYGVKD. V was pared by 6 bases and J by 2 bases, with 15 bases between. The DNA for the CDR3 is TGTGCCATCAGGACTCCGCGGGTGATCACAGATACGCAGTATTTT. Residues: CAIRTPRVITDTQYF.

This clonotype was seen at least ten times. The chain's CDR3 is CASGRDRRSSYEQYF. CDR3 bases: TGTGCCAGCGGGCGGGACAGACGAAGCTCCTACGAGCAGTACTTC. The J gene is TRBJ2-7, the V gene TRBV6-1; D perhaps matches TRBD1 (7 bases). CDR3 length equals 15 residues. Trimming left V 8 bases short and J 0 bases short, with 17 bases between. Germline values: CDR1 MNHNS, CDR2 SASEGT.

This clonotype was recorded at least ten times. DNA for the CDR3: TGTGCCACCAGGGTGGGAGATCAGCCCCAGCATTTT. Protein: CATRVGDQPQHF. The chain has TRBV10-3 and TRBJ1-5; D may be TRBD1 (5 bases). The germline CDR1 and CDR2 sequences are ENHRY and SYGVKD. Trimming pared 10 bases from V and 5 bases from J, leaving 12 bases between. The CDR3 covers 12 residues.

The sample holds many counts of this clonotype. The genes are TRBV5-1 and TRBJ2-3, with D tentatively TRBD1 (6 bases). Trimming cost V 6 bases and J 5 bases, with 25 bases left between them. CDR3 length: 17 amino acids. CDR1 SGHRS and CDR2 YFSETQ come from the germline V gene. In DNA, the CDR3 is TGCGCCAGCATGCTTCGAGGGGGAGCTTACTCGGGAGATACGCAGTATTTT. This translates into CASMLRGGAYSGDTQYF.

In this sample, this clonotype turned up many times. The J gene is TRBJ1-2, the V gene TRBV27, with 8 bases fitting TRBD1. V lost 6 bases to trimming and J lost 5 bases; unmatched junction nucleotides: 8. CDR1 is MNHEY, CDR2 SMNVEV, per germline (reference sequence). This CDR3 region has 14 residues. In nucleotides, the CDR3 is TGTGCCAGCAGCCCCAGGGGGCGAGGGTATGGCTACACCTTC. Translating it yields CASSPRGRGYGYTF.

The chain has TRBV28 and TRBJ2-7; unclear D gene. Trimming left V 3 bases short and J 4 bases short, with 13 bases between. CDR3 size: 14 residues. The V gene's germline CDR1 is MDHEN and CDR2 SYDVKM. The CDR3 coding sequence is TGTGCCAGCAGTTTCGCGAGTCCGGCATACGAGCAGTACTTC. Translating it yields CASSFASPAYEQYF.

This clonotype was observed many times. This chain connects TRBV12-3 or TRBV12-4 to TRBJ1-5; D is uncertain. There are 15 residues in the CDR3. Trimming removed 2 bases from V and 11 bases from J, with 19 bases in between. The DNA for the CDR3 is TGTGCCAGCAGTTTATTGTCAGAGGGTGGGAAGGCCCAGCATTTT. It translates to CASSLLSEGGKAQHF.

As to this clonotype: A much larger clone differs by one base, so this may be a read error. This sequence joins TRBV5-1 and TRBJ2-5; D is uncertain. Germline-derived CDR1 and CDR2 are SGHRS and YFSETQ. The ends were cut back, 5 bases at V and 6 bases at J, with 14 bases in the middle. The CDR3 contains 13 residues. CDR3 region: CASSFLEQKTQYF. In nucleotides, the CDR3 is TGCGCCAGCAGTTTTCTAGAACAAAAGACCCAGTACTTC.

The V and J genes are TRBV5-1 and TRBJ1-2; TRBD1 agrees at 9 bases. The junction had 14 bases not matched to a gene; V was cut back by 4 bases and J by 4 bases. Germline CDR1 and CDR2: SGHRS and YFSETQ. The CDR3 contains 17 residues. The CDR3 bases are TGCGCCAGCAGCGGAAGGGACAGGGAGGTGGAGGCCTATGGCTACACCTTC. Translation: CASSGRDREVEAYGYTF.

As to this clonotype: This may be a read error: a much more frequent sequence differs by one nucleotide. This chain joins TRBV5-1 and TRBJ2-1; 15 bases map to TRBD2. Germline assignment: CDR1 SGHRS and CDR2 YFSETQ. There are 19 residues in the CDR3. The trim removed 4 bases at V and 1 base at J, leaving 9 bases unmatched. The CDR3 sequence: CASSPRGTSGGTSYNEQFF. CDR3 bases: TGCGCCAGCAGCCCCCGAGGGACTAGCGGGGGGACGTCCTACAATGAGCAGTTCTTC.

This clonotype was observed many times. The chain carries TRBV12-3 or TRBV12-4 and TRBJ2-7; possibly TRBD1 for D (6 bases). The CDR3 length is 15 residues. The V gene lost 5 bases and the J gene lost 0 bases, with 14 bases spanning the gap. CDR3 region: CASSPGGHSSYEQYF. The CDR3 DNA follows: TGTGCCAGCAGTCCTGGGGGCCATAGCTCCTACGAGCAGTACTTC.

This clonotype was seen repeatedly, ten times or more. The genes are TRBV5-1 and TRBJ2-1, with 7 bases that match TRBD2. Trimming at V came to 1 base and at J to 7 bases, leaving 17 bases not matched to a gene. This CDR3 is 18 amino acids long. The germline CDR1 and CDR2 sequences are SGHRS and YFSETQ. The CDR3 DNA sequence: TGCGCCAGCAGCTTGAGGGGAGGGGTGGCCGGTAGATGGAATGAGCAGTTCTTC. Protein product: CASSLRGGVAGRWNEQFF.

This clonotype was detected many times. V usage is TRBV20-1 and J usage is TRBJ2-7, with 10 bases that match TRBD1. The CDR3 contains 14 residues. With 1 base clipped from V and 5 bases from J, the junction kept 5 bases outside the gene matches. CDR1 and CDR2 (germline): DFQATT, SNEGSKA (reference sequence). The CDR3 here is CSARVPGTGDEQYF. CDR3 bases: TGCAGTGCTAGAGTTCCCGGGACAGGGGACGAGCAGTACTTC.

This clonotype was counted many times. This chain joins TRBV20-1 and TRBJ2-5; tentatively, D is TRBD2 (6 bases). Per germline, CDR1 DFQATT and CDR2 SNEGSKA (reference sequence). V lost 3 bases and J lost 2, with 13 bases in between. This CDR3 is built from 14 residues. The CDR3 reads CSARAGTVQETQYF. In DNA form, the CDR3 reads TGCAGTGCTAGGGCCGGGACTGTGCAAGAGACCCAGTACTTC.

The chain combines TRBV6-6 with TRBJ2-1; D perhaps matches TRBD1 (5 bases). Germline CDR1 reads MNHNY; CDR2 reads SVGAGI (reference sequence). The CDR3 length is 12 residues. The V end was cut by 0 bases, the J end by 11 bases, with 8 bases between. The CDR3 protein is CASSYSGQQQFF. In nucleotides, the CDR3 is TGTGCCAGCAGTTACTCAGGACAACAGCAGTTCTTC.

As for this clonotype: This clone may be a read error of a much larger clone one base away. The gene calls are TRBV7-2 and TRBJ2-1; the D is unclear. V shed 2 bases and J shed 2 bases, with 13 bases lying between them. This CDR3 has 16 residues. Germline values: CDR1 SGHTA, CDR2 FQGNSA. This chain's CDR3 is CASSLSRLSTYNEQFF. CDR3 sequence (DNA): TGTGCCAGCAGCTTATCCCGGCTCTCGACCTACAATGAGCAGTTCTTC.

This clonotype was seen at least ten times. The V call is TRBV28, the J call TRBJ2-1, with 7 bases identical to TRBD2. From germline, CDR1 is MDHEN and CDR2 SYDVKM. This CDR3 is built from 16 residues. V shed 9 bases and J 0 bases; nucleotides not matched to a gene: 11. The CDR3 is CASASWGGSSYNEQFF. CDR3 DNA: TGTGCCAGTGCTTCCTGGGGCGGGAGCTCCTACAATGAGCAGTTCTTC.

This clonotype was seen at least ten times. The chain couples TRBV9 to TRBJ2-1, with 9 bases aligning to TRBD1. V gave up 3 bases and J gave up 7 bases; unmatched junction bases: 2. The germline V gene has CDR1 SGDLS and CDR2 YYNGEE. The CDR3 is made up of 13 amino acids. The CDR3, as DNA: TGTGCCAGCAGCGCCGGGACAGGGAATGAGCAGTTCTTC. Translation gives CASSAGTGNEQFF.

This clonotype appeared many times. This chain connects TRBV6-4 to TRBJ1-2, with 7 nucleotides matching TRBD1. Germline-derived CDR1 and CDR2 are MRHNA and SNTAGT. The V gene end was trimmed by 0 bases and the J gene end by 4 bases; junction bases not matched to a gene: 5. The CDR3 contains 15 residues. In nucleotides, the CDR3 is TGTGCCAGCAGTGACTCGCCAGGGGGAACCTATGGCTACACCTTC. Translating it yields CASSDSPGGTYGYTF.

This clonotype was observed at least ten times. CDR3 region: CSAIVPRAGPTGPGELFF. DNA of the CDR3: TGCAGTGCTATAGTGCCGAGGGCTGGACCGACAGGCCCCGGGGAGCTGTTTTTT. This chain uses TRBV20-1 with TRBJ2-2, with D possibly being TRBD1 (6 bases). Trimming took 4 bases from V and 6 from J, leaving 27 bases between them. The CDR3 totals 18 residues. The germline V gene encodes CDR1 DFQATT and CDR2 SNEGSKA (reference sequence).

This clonotype was found many times. This rearrangement joins TRBV5-1 to TRBJ2-3; D may correspond to TRBD1 or TRBD2 (6 bases each). Germline values: CDR1 SGHRS, CDR2 YFSETQ. The CDR3 totals 14 residues. Trimming cost V 4 bases and J 6 bases, with 15 bases left between them. The CDR3 sequence is CASSPRHGGDTQYF. As DNA, the CDR3 is TGCGCCAGCAGCCCGAGACACGGGGGCGATACGCAGTATTTT.

This clonotype was observed many times. The genes are TRBV28 and TRBJ2-7; D gene uncertain. Germline V gene sequence: CDR1 MDHEN, CDR2 SYDVKM. The CDR3 extends over 11 amino acids. V gave up 6 bases and J gave up 2 bases, with 5 bases separating them. The CDR3 spells CASRAPYEQYF. The DNA for the CDR3 is TGTGCCAGCAGGGCCCCCTACGAGCAGTACTTC.

In this sample, this clonotype turned up many times. The rearrangement links TRBV28 to TRBJ1-1; no definite D call. The CDR3 runs to 15 residues. Per germline, CDR1 MDHEN and CDR2 SYDVKM. The ends were cut back, 5 bases at V and 6 bases at J, with 19 bases in the middle. In nucleotides, the CDR3 is TGTGCCAGCAGTCCCCCGAAGGGTGGGGATGCTGAAGCTTTCTTT. It encodes CASSPPKGGDAEAFF. The full variable domain, rest sourced from reference TRBV28 and TRBJ1-1, is DVKVTQSSRYLVKRTGEKVFLECVQDMDHENMFWYRQDPGLGLRLIYFSYDVKMKEKGDIPEGYSVSREKKERFSLILESASTNQTSMYLCASSPPKGGDAEAFFGQGTRLTVV.

This clonotype showed up many times. The genes are TRBV6-5 and TRBJ1-6; D is unclear. V was clipped by 5 bases and J by 6 bases, with 11 bases between them. The CDR3 consists of 14 residues. Germline V gives CDR1 MNHEY, CDR2 SVGAGI. Here the CDR3 DNA reads TGTGCCAGCAGTCCCCTGGGTGCTAATTCACCCCTCCACTTT. This gives the protein CASSPLGANSPLHF.

This clonotype showed up many times. The rearrangement uses TRBV11-2 and TRBJ2-2; 9 nucleotides align to TRBD2. CDR1 and CDR2 (germline): SGHAT, FQNNGV. The trim removed 1 base at V and 6 bases at J, leaving 9 bases unmatched. CDR3 length: 17 amino acids. The CDR3 reads CASSLVEAGGPSGELFF. CDR3 DNA sequence: TGTGCCAGCAGCTTAGTCGAGGCGGGGGGGCCATCCGGGGAGCTGTTTTTT.